Listed here is a single T cell receptor beta chain. The antigen this receptor binds is unknown. Base qualities were left out, and no much larger clone turns up one base away. Reading the germline V gene gives CDR1 SQVTM and CDR2 ANQGSEA. V was cut back by 2 bases and J by 7 bases, leaving a gap of 12 bases between them. Including cysteine and phenylalanine, the CDR3 has 13 amino acids. The CDR3 DNA has 39 bases and is translated from base 1. These data belong to a study of OX40 agonist ivuxolimab in advanced cancers. General notes on the study: Ivuxolimab was a fully human IgG2 agonistic monoclonal antibody targeting the costimulatory receptor OX40 (CD134). Intravenous ivuxolimab was administered to patients every 2 weeks at six dose levels: 0.01, 0.1, 0.3, 1.5, 3 and 10 mg/kg. Among the 52 dose-escalation patients, some 19 had hepatocellular carcinoma, about 15 melanoma, 9 renal cell carcinoma and 9 head and neck cancer. The dose-escalation cohort was approximately 83% male with a mean age of about 60 years, ranging from about 20 to 80. Patients were allowed to have had prior anti-PD-1, anti-PD-L1 or anti-CTLA-4 therapy, and around 41% of the dose-escalation patients had previously received checkpoint inhibitors. Partial responses were achieved by three dose-escalation patients, of whom one had hepatocellular carcinoma and two had cutaneous melanoma. Peripheral TCRbeta sequencing aimed to test whether ivuxolimab altered TCR sequence diversity and caused clonal T-cell expansion. The paper describes the monotherapy dose-escalation part (N of about 47 patients) of the phase I trial of ivuxolimab. What the authors observed across the whole study: Low levels of normalized T-cell clonal expansion were also seen in some patients who did not respond. At doses of 0.1 to 3.0 mg/kg, clonal expansion of both CD4+ and CD8+ blood T cells was observed from baseline to week 6. On average, CD8+ T cells showed more expanded clones than CD4+ T cells after ivuxolimab. In the 0.1-3.0 mg/kg groups, partial responders were among the patients with the lowest normalized peripheral clonal expansion, particularly in CD8+ T cells. Antigen specificity was not determined for the clonally expanded peripheral T cells.

Genomic DNA was isolated from the sorted cells so that the TCRbeta CDR3 region could be sequenced. TCRbeta CDR3 regions were sequenced using the immunoSEQ Assay. Sourced from immuneACCESS, this table was stored by TCRdb with only in-frame sequences that have V and J called. A share of the clones is absent; for the studies checked, an unresolved V gene accounts for under half, and the remainder has no known explanation. The sample yields about 50,000 clones; about four fifths were counted once. Over 1.3% of the sample is taken by the ten largest. Patients with a history of autoimmune disease or receiving systemic immunosuppression were excluded from the trial. Peripheral blood for TCR sequencing was drawn from every dose cohort at baseline, at cycle 4 day 1 and at cycle 7 day 1. Samples came from an open-label, multicenter, first-in-human phase I dose-escalation trial of ivuxolimab. Adults with locally advanced or metastatic head and neck squamous cell, hepatocellular, melanoma or renal cell carcinoma were enrolled in the trial. Before TCR sequencing, CD4+ T cells and CD8+ T cells from peripheral blood were sorted into separate populations.

Material: CD4+ or CD8+ T cells sorted from blood, obtained in a trial of the OX40 agonist ivuxolimab. The chain is made from TRBV29-1 and TRBJ1-5, and the D gene may be TRBD1, 6 bases matching. This clonotype originated in an adult with an advanced solid tumor such as melanoma, head and neck, liver or kidney cancer. The DNA is as follows: TGCAGCGTTGAAACAGGGAAAGGCCAGCCCCAGCATTTT. Translation gives CSVETGKGQPQHF.